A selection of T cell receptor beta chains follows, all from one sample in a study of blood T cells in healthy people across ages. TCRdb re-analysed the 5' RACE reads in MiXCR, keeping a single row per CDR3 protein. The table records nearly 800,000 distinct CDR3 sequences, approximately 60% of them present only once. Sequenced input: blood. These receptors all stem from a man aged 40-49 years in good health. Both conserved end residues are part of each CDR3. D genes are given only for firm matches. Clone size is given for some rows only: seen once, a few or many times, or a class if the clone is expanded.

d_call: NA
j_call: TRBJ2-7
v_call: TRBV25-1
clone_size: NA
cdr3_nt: TGTGCCAGCGAAGGGGACGGAACCTACGAGCAGTACTTC
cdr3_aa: CASEGDGTYEQYF

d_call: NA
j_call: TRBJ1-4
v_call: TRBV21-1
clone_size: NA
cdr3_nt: TGTGCCAGCAGCAAAGAAGTAGTGCCCGGGATTAATGAAAAACTGTTTTTT
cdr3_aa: CASSKEVVPGINEKLFF

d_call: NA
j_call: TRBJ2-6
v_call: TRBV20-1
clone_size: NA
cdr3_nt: TGCAGTGCACGCTTATCAGAGGGGATTATCTCTGGGGCCAACGTCCTGACTTTC
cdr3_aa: CSARLSEGIISGANVLTF

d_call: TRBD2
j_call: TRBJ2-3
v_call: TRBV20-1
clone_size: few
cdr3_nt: TGCAGTGCCGACCGGGAGACTAGCAGCACAGATACGCAGTATTTT
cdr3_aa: CSADRETSSTDTQYF

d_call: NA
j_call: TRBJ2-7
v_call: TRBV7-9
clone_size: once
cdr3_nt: TGTGCCAGCAGCCGGACGGACGAGCCTTCCTACGAGCAGTACTTC
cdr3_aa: CASSRTDEPSYEQYF

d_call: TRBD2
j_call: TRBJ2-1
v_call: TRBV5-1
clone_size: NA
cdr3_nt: TGCGCCAGCACCCTATCTAGCGGGTACAATGAGCAGTTCTTC
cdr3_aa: CASTLSSGYNEQFF

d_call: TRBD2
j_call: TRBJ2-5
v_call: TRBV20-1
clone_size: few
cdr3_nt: TGCAGTGCTAGACAACCGGGACTAGCGCATCGAGGGTCCCCTCCGGAGCAGTACTTC
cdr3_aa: CSARQPGLAHRGSPPEQYF

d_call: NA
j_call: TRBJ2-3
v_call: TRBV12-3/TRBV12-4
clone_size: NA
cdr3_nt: TGTGCCAGCAGTAAACTAGCTGGGGGGGATACGCAGTATTTT
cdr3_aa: CASSKLAGGDTQYF

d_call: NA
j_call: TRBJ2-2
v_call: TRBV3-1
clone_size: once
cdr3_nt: TGTGCCAGCAGCCGGGCCCGCACCGGGGAGCTGTTTTTT
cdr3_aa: CASSRARTGELFF

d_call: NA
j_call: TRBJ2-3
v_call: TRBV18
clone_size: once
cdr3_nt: TGTGCCAGCTCACCATTGCCCCAGGTTAACACAGATACGCAGTATTTT
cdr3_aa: CASSPLPQVNTDTQYF

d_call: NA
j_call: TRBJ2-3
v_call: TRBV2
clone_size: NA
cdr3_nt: TGTGCCAGCAGTGACTCACTAGCCTACACAGATACGCAGTATTTT
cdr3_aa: CASSDSLAYTDTQYF

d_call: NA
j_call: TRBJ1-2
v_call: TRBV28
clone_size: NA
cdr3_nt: TGTGCCAGCAATCGGGCGTCTTATGGCTACACCTTC
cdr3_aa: CASNRASYGYTF

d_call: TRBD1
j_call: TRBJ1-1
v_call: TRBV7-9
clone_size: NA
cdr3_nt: TGTGCCAGCAGCGCAGCCACAGGGGATGGCACTGAAGCTTTCTTT
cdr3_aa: CASSAATGDGTEAFF

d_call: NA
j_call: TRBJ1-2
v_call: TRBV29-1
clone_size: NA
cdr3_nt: TGCAGCGTTGAGCCAGGGGTGAATGGCTACACCTTC
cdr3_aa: CSVEPGVNGYTF

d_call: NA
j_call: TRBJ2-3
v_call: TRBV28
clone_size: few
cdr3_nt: TGTGCCAGCACCCACCGGGACACAGCCACAGATACGCAGTATTTT
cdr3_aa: CASTHRDTATDTQYF

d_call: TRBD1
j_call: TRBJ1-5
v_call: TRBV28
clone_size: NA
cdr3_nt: TGTGCCAGCAGTCGAATACAGGGGAAGCAGCCCCAGCATTTT
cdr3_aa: CASSRIQGKQPQHF

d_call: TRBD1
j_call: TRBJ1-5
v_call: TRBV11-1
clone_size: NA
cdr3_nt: TGTGCCAGCAGCTCCCGGGGGACAGGGACTACAGGGGGTGATCAGCCCCAGCATTTT
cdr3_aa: CASSSRGTGTTGGDQPQHF

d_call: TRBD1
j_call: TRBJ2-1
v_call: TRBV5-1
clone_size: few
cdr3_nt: TGCGCCAGCAGCTTGGCGACAGGGGGGTACAATGAGCAGTTCTTC
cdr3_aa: CASSLATGGYNEQFF

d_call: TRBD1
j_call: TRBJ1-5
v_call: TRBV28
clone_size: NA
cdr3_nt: TGTGCCAGCAGTGGGACAGGGTGGGGCAATCAGCCCCAGCATTTT
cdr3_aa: CASSGTGWGNQPQHF

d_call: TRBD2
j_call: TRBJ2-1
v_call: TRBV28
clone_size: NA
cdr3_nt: TGTGTCAGCAGCCAACTAGCGAGGAGCTACAACGAGCAGTTCTTC
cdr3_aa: CVSSQLARSYNEQFF

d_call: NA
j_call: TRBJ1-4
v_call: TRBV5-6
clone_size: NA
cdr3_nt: TGTGCCAGCAGCCGACTCGACAGTAACGATGAAAAACTGTTTTTT
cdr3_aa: CASSRLDSNDEKLFF

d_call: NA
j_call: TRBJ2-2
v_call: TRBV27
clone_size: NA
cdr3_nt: TGTGCCAGCAGCTTAACTAGGCTCTTCACCGGGGAGCTGTTTTTT
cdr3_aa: CASSLTRLFTGELFF

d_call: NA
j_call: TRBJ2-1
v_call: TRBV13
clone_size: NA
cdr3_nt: TGTGCCAGCAGTCCCGGCGGGACTCCTTACAATGAGCAGTTCTTC
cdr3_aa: CASSPGGTPYNEQFF

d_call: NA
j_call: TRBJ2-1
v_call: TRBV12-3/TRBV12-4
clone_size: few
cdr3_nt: TGTGCCAGCAGTGTCCGGGACGGTCCATCTTTAAGCTCCTACAATGAGCAGTTCTTC
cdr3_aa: CASSVRDGPSLSSYNEQFF

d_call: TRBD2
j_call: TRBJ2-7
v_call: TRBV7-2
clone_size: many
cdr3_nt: TGTGCCAGCAGCCTTGGGACTAGCGGGATCTACGAGCAGTACTTC
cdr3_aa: CASSLGTSGIYEQYF

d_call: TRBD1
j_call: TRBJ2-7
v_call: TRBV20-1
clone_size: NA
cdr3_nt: TGCAGTGCTAAGGACAGGGTCTACGAGCAGTACTTC
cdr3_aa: CSAKDRVYEQYF

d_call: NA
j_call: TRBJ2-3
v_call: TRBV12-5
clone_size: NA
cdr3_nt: TGTGCTAGTGCCCCAGGGGGGTTTGCAGATACGCAGTATTTT
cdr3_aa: CASAPGGFADTQYF

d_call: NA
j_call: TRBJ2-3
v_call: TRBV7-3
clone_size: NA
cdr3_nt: TGTGCCACCGCGAGGGGACTGGCAGATACGCAGTATTTT
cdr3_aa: CATARGLADTQYF

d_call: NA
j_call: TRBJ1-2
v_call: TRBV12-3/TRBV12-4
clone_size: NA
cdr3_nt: TGTGCCAGCACCATCGGGGGCCCTAACTATGGCTACACCTTC
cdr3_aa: CASTIGGPNYGYTF

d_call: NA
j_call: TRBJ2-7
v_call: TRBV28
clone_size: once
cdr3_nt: TGTGCCAGCAGTTCGCCAGGGGTAGTGTCCTACGAGCAGTACTTC
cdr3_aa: CASSSPGVVSYEQYF

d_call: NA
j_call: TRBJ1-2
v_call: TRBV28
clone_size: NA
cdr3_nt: TGTGCCAGCAGGCCGTCGCAAACTAACTATGGCTACACCTTC
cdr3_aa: CASRPSQTNYGYTF

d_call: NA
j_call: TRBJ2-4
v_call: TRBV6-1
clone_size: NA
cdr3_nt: TGTGCCAGCACGCAGCCTCAAAGCGGGTCCAAAAACATTCAGTACTTC
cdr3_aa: CASTQPQSGSKNIQYF

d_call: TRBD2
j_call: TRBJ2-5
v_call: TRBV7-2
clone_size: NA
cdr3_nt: TGTGCCAGCAGCTTAGATTGGGCTAGCGGAACGGAGACCCAGTACTTC
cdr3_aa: CASSLDWASGTETQYF

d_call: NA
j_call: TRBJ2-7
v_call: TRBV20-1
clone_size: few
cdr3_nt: TGCAGTGCTAGGGACAGCAAAGGGATCGGCTACGAGCAGTACTTC
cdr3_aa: CSARDSKGIGYEQYF

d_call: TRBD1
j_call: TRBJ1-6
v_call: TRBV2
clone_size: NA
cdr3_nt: TGTGCCAGCAGTGAAGCAAATGTAGGACAGGGGCTTTCACCCCTCCACTTT
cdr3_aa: CASSEANVGQGLSPLHF

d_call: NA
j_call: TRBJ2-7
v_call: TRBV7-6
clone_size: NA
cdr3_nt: TGTGCCAGCAGCTTAGAAAGTCCCAGCACCTACGAGCAGTACTTC
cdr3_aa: CASSLESPSTYEQYF

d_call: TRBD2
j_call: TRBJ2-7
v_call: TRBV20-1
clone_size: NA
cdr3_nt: TGCAGTGCTAGAGTTGGGAGGGATAATGGCTACGAGCAGTACTTC
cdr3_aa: CSARVGRDNGYEQYF

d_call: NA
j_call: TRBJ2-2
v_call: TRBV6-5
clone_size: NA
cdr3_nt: TGTGCCAGCAGTTACTCGAGCGGCGCATCGACCGGGGAGCTGTTTTTT
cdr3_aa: CASSYSSGASTGELFF

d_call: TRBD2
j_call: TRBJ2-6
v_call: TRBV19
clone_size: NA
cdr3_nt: TGTGCCAGTTTGGGAGGGGCCCTCTCTGGGGCCAACGTCCTGACTTTC
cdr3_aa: CASLGGALSGANVLTF

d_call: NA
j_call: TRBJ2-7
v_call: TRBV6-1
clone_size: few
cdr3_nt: TGTGCCAGCAGCGCGGGACAGTCCTACGAGCAGTACTTC
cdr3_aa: CASSAGQSYEQYF

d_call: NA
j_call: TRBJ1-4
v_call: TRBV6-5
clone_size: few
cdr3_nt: TGTGCCAGCAGTTACACCGGAAACCTCAATGAAAAACTGTTTTTT
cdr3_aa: CASSYTGNLNEKLFF

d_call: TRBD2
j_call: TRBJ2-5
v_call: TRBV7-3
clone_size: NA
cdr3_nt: TGTGCCAGCAGCTTAGGTGGGACTAGCGGGGACAGGGCCCAGTACTTC
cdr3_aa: CASSLGGTSGDRAQYF

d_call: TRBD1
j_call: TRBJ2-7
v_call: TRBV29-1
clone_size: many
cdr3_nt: TGCAGCGTCACGACAGGGGGAAACTCCTACGAGCAGTACTTC
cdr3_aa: CSVTTGGNSYEQYF

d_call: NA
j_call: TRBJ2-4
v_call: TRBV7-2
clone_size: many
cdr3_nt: TGTGCCAGCAGCTTGGGGGTATCGGGGGGCAGTATTGGCATTCAGTACTTC
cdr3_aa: CASSLGVSGGSIGIQYF

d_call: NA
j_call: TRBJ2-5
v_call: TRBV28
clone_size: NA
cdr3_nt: TGTGCCAGCAATGTAGAGGGTCACGGGGAGACCCAGTACTTC
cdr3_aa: CASNVEGHGETQYF

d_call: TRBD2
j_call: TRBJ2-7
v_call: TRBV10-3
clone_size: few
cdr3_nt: TGTGCCATCAGTGATGCAGGACTAGCGGATACCTACGAGCAGTACTTC
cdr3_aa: CAISDAGLADTYEQYF

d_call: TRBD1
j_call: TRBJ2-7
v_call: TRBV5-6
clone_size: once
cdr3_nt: TGTGCCAGCAGCCCCCTCCCGGGACAGGGTGAATTCGAGCAGTACTTC
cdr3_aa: CASSPLPGQGEFEQYF

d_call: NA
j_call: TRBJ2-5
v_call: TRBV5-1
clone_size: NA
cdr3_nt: TGCGCCAGCAGCGGAGGTACAGGCCTAGAGACCCAGTACTTC
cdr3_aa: CASSGGTGLETQYF

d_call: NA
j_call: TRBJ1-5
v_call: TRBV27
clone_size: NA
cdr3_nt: TGTGCCAGCAGTTTATCTGAGGGCAATCAGCCCCAGCATTTT
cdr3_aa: CASSLSEGNQPQHF

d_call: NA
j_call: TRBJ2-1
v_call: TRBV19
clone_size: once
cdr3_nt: TGTGCCAGTAGTACAGGGTCACGTAAATATCCTGAGCAGTTCTTC
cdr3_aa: CASSTGSRKYPEQFF

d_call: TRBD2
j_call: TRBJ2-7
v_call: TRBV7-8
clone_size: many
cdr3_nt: TGTGCCAGCAGCACGGACCAATTAGCGGGAGGCTCGTACGAGCAGTACTTC
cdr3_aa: CASSTDQLAGGSYEQYF

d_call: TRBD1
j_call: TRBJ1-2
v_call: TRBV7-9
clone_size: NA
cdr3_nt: TGTGCCAGCAGCACAGCCGGGACAGGGAACCATGGCTGCACCTTC
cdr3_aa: CASSTAGTGNHGCTF

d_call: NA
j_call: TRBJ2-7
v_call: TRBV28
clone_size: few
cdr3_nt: TGTGCCAGCAGCCGCGGTTGGGAGCAGTACTTC
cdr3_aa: CASSRGWEQYF

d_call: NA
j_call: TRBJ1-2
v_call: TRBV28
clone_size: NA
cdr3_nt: TGTGCCAGCTGGCAGCCCGGGAGCTACACCTTC
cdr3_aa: CASWQPGSYTF

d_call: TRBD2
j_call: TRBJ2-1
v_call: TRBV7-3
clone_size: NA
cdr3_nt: TGTGCCAGCAGCGTAGCGGGCCACAATGAGCAGTTCTTC
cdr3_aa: CASSVAGHNEQFF

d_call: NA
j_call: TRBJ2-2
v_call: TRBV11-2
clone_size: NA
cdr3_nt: TGTGCCAGCAGCCCGGGACAATCCCCAACCGGGGAGCTGTTTTTT
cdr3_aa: CASSPGQSPTGELFF

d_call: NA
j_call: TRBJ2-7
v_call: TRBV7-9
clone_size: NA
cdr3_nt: TGTGCCAGCAGCAACCCGCTACAGGGAAGGGTCTACGAGCAGTACTTC
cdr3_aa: CASSNPLQGRVYEQYF

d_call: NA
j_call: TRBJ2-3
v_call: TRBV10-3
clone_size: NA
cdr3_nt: TGTGCCATCAGTGCAGACGGGACTCTAACAGATACGCAGTATTTT
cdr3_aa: CAISADGTLTDTQYF

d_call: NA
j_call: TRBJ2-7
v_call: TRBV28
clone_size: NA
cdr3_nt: TGTGCCAGCGGTTTGAGGATGCGGGACGAACAGTACTTC
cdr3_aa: CASGLRMRDEQYF